The 26 T cell receptor beta chains below were found in one sample sequenced in a study of identical twins. TCRdb processed the 5' RACE reads anew with MiXCR; each CDR3 protein has one entry. Among 550,000 to 700,000 distinct CDR3 sequences listed, around 21% were seen once. These data also formed part of another study, on T cells expressing NK-cell markers.

Source material: PBMCs. Receptors were obtained from a young woman in good health.

This chain connects TRBV6-2 or TRBV6-3 to TRBJ2-3; 7 nucleotides line up with TRBD2. Trimming took 7 bases from V and 4 from J; bases not matched to a gene: 14. The CDR3 is 16 amino acids. CDR1 is MNHEY, CDR2 SVGEGT, per germline. The CDR3 DNA reads as TGTGCCAGCACCCTATCCCGGGGAGGGTTTGCAGATACGCAGTATTTT. It encodes CASTLSRGGFADTQYF.

This clonotype was picked up a small number of times. The CDR3 sequence is CSATGQPMNTEAFF. The CDR3 nucleotides read TGCAGTGCCACAGGACAGCCCATGAACACTGAAGCTTTCTTT. This chain connects TRBV20-1 to TRBJ1-1; tentative D call: TRBD1 (6 bases). V was pared by 6 bases and J by 0 bases, with 14 bases between. Germline CDR1 is DFQATT and CDR2 is SNEGSKA (reference sequence). The CDR3 covers 14 residues.

The chain employs TRBV20-1 and TRBJ2-3; TRBD1 is a possible D gene (5 bases). The V gene lost 6 bases and the J gene lost 6 bases, with 10 bases spanning the gap. CDR3 length: 11 residues. CDR1 is DFQATT and CDR2 is SNEGSKA in the germline V gene (reference sequence). DNA for the CDR3: TGCAGTGCGTGGAAGGGGGATACGCAGTATTTT. Encoded protein: CSAWKGDTQYF.

This clonotype was detected ten times or more. The J gene is TRBJ2-7, the V gene TRBV10-3; 11 positions agree with TRBD2. CDR3 length equals 15 residues. Germline V gene lookup returns CDR1 ENHRY and CDR2 SYGVKD. Trimming cost V 11 bases and J 1 base; bases outside gene matches: 10. CDR3 region: CASQLLAGASYEQYF. Here the CDR3 DNA reads TGTGCCTCTCAGTTACTAGCGGGGGCATCCTACGAGCAGTACTTC.

This clonotype was found a few times. The rearrangement uses TRBV20-1 and TRBJ2-1; D may be TRBD2 (5 bases). V shed 0 bases and J shed 6 bases, with 18 bases lying between them. Germline CDR1 is DFQATT and CDR2 is SNEGSKA (reference sequence). The CDR3 is 16 residues long. The CDR3, as DNA: TGCAGTGCTAGAGACCTAGCTCTGGGAGAGGTCAATGAGCAGTTCTTC. Amino acid sequence: CSARDLALGEVNEQFF.

V and J are TRBV5-1 and TRBJ2-7; D possibly corresponds to TRBD1 (6 bases). Deletions cut 4 bases from V and 5 bases from J, with 22 bases between. From germline, CDR1 is SGHRS and CDR2 YFSETQ. This CDR3 region has 16 residues. The CDR3 DNA reads as TGCGCCAGCAGCGCCCCGCCGGGACACTCGACCAACGAGCAGTACTTC. Protein product: CASSAPPGHSTNEQYF.

This clonotype was observed a few times. CDR3 in amino acids: CASSQETGGSNEQFF. DNA for the CDR3: TGCGCCAGCAGCCAAGAGACGGGAGGAAGCAATGAGCAGTTCTTC. The chain couples TRBV4-3 to TRBJ2-1; TRBD2 agrees at 7 bases. V shed 0 bases, J shed 6 bases, and the junction held 5 bases outside the gene matches. Germline lookup yields CDR1 LGHNA and CDR2 YSLEER. This CDR3 is built from 15 residues.

This clonotype has just a few counts. The rearrangement uses TRBV7-2 and TRBJ2-6; D may be TRBD1 (7 bases). CDR1 is SGHTA and CDR2 is FQGNSA in the germline V gene. CDR3 length equals 16 residues. The ends were cut back, 7 bases at V and 0 bases at J, with 13 bases in the middle. CDR3 loop: CASIRGVNSGANVLTF. The CDR3 DNA reads TGTGCCAGCATCAGGGGGGTGAACTCTGGGGCCAACGTCCTGACTTTC.

This clonotype was seen at least ten times. The chain is built from TRBV7-8 and TRBJ1-3, with D possibly being TRBD1 (5 bases). The CDR3 has 15 residues. The ends were cut back, 4 bases at V and 4 bases at J, with 14 bases in the middle. The V gene's germline CDR1 is SGHVS and CDR2 FQNEAQ. DNA for the CDR3: TGTGCCAGCAGCTCAGAGGGGTTATCGGGAAACACCATATATTTT. Translation gives CASSSEGLSGNTIYF.

The chain combines TRBV4-3 with TRBJ1-2; 9 bases line up with TRBD1. Trimming at V came to 1 base and at J to 5 bases, leaving 5 bases not matched to a gene. Germline V CDR1 and CDR2: LGHNA, YSLEER. The CDR3 loop spans 15 amino acids. CDR3 bases: TGCGCCAGCAGCCAAGGAGCCGGGACAGGGTATGGCTACACCTTC. Amino acid sequence: CASSQGAGTGYGYTF.

This sequence joins TRBV20-1 and TRBJ2-7, with a weak D call TRBD2 (6 bases). Germline-derived CDR1 and CDR2 are DFQATT and SNEGSKA (reference sequence). CDR3 length: 14 residues. Trimming left V 4 bases short and J 2 bases short, with 15 bases between. The CDR3 spells CSANSAGSTYEQYF. CDR3 nucleotides: TGCAGTGCTAATTCCGCGGGGTCTACCTACGAGCAGTACTTC.

This clonotype has ten or more counts. This sequence joins TRBV12-3 or TRBV12-4 and TRBJ2-7; D possibly uses TRBD1 or TRBD2 (5 bases each). Trimming took off 6 bases at V and 4 bases at J, with 13 bases between the two ends. This CDR3 is 13 amino acids long. DNA for the CDR3: TGTGCCAGCAGCTTACGGGGCTCGTACGAGCAGTACTTC. It codes for CASSLRGSYEQYF.

This chain joins TRBV5-1 and TRBJ2-1; possibly TRBD1 or TRBD2 for D (6 bases each). This CDR3 comprises 14 residues. V lost 0 bases, J lost 8 bases, and 12 bases lay in between. The germline V gene encodes CDR1 SGHRS and CDR2 YFSETQ. The CDR3 spells CASSLDREVDEQFF. The CDR3 DNA is TGCGCCAGCAGCTTGGACAGGGAGGTGGATGAGCAGTTCTTC.

This clonotype appeared a few times. The gene calls are TRBV20-1 and TRBJ2-1; D is undetermined. Trimming took 6 bases from V and 6 from J, leaving 9 bases between them. This CDR3 region has 11 residues. Per the germline V gene, CDR1 is DFQATT and CDR2 is SNEGSKA (reference sequence). Written as DNA, the CDR3 is TGCAGTGCACCCCGGTTCAATGAGCAGTTCTTC. It specifies CSAPRFNEQFF.

This clonotype was detected a few times. The chain recombines TRBV28 with TRBJ2-7, with TRBD1 matching 8 bases. Germline lookup yields CDR1 MDHEN and CDR2 SYDVKM. The CDR3 is 14 residues long. V shed 6 bases and J 1 base; nucleotides not matched to a gene: 5. The DNA for the CDR3 is TGTGCCAGCAGGCGGACAGGGTATTCCTACGAGCAGTACTTC. The encoded protein is CASRRTGYSYEQYF.

This clonotype came up many times. J is TRBJ2-6 and V is TRBV6-1; D possibly uses TRBD1 or TRBD2 (6 bases each). Germline V gene data show CDR1 as MNHNS and CDR2 as SASEGT. Trimming took 5 bases from V and 2 from J, leaving 7 bases between them. The CDR3 is 14 residues long. As DNA, the CDR3 is TGTGCCAGCAGTAGGGGGGCTGGGGCCAACGTCCTGACTTTC. Its protein is CASSRGAGANVLTF.

Concerning this clonotype itself: Because the CDR3 is missing its conserved closing phenylalanine or tryptophan, this is likely a read error. The V call is TRBV18, the J call TRBJ2-7; D is uncertain. The V and J ends lost 3 bases and 2 bases respectively, with 8 bases between them. The CDR3 is 13 amino acids. Germline V lookup: CDR1 KGHSH, CDR2 LQKENI. DNA of the CDR3: TGTGCCAGCTCACCGATCAAAACCTACGAGCAGTACTTA. It codes for CASSPIKTYEQYL.

This clonotype was observed at least ten times. V gene TRBV4-3 combines with J gene TRBJ2-1; 11 positions match TRBD2. The CDR3 runs to 16 residues. Germline-derived CDR1 and CDR2 are LGHNA and YSLEER. The V and J ends lost 1 base and 10 bases, in that order; junction bases with no gene match: 9. The CDR3 DNA reads TGCGCCAGCAGCCAAGTTTATTCGGGACTAGCGGAAGAGCAGTTCTTC. The encoded protein is CASSQVYSGLAEEQFF.

The CDR3 DNA sequence: TGTGCCAGCAGTTTGCGGGCTAGCGGGCCTTCCTACGAGCAGTACTTC. It yields the protein CASSLRASGPSYEQYF. The V call is TRBV12-3 or TRBV12-4, the J call TRBJ2-7; 8 bases are shared with TRBD2. The junction had 8 bases not matched to a gene; V was cut back by 3 bases and J by 1 base. The CDR3 has 16 residues.

This clonotype was counted only a few times. The rearrangement links TRBV15 to TRBJ2-3; 11 bases agree with TRBD2. CDR1 is LNHNV, CDR2 YYDKDF, per germline (reference sequence). The CDR3 sequence is 18 residues long. Trimming at V came to 0 bases and at J to 2 bases, leaving 7 bases not matched to a gene. The DNA of the CDR3 is TGTGCCACCAGCAGAGATAGCGGGAGGGCGAAGAACACAGATACGCAGTATTTT. This codes for CATSRDSGRAKNTDTQYF. Full variable domain (remainder filled in from reference TRBV15 and TRBJ2-3): DAMVIQNPRYQVTQFGKPVTLSCSQTLNHNVMYWYQQKSSQAPKLLFHYYDKDFNNEADTPDNFQSRRPNTSFCFLDIRSPGLGDTAMYLCATSRDSGRAKNTDTQYFGPGTRLTVL.

This clonotype occurred many times. The CDR3: CSARDQGDQPQHF. In DNA form, the CDR3 reads TGCAGTGCTAGAGATCAAGGGGATCAGCCCCAGCATTTT. This sequence joins TRBV20-1 and TRBJ1-5, with D possibly TRBD1 on 5 matching bases. V shed 0 bases and J shed 5 bases, with 8 bases lying between them. CDR3 length: 13 amino acids. CDR1 and CDR2 from the germline V gene are DFQATT and SNEGSKA (reference sequence).

The V gene is TRBV6-1, the J gene TRBJ1-5; D is unclear. The CDR3 is 16 residues long. The V end lost 4 bases, the J end lost 1 base, and 14 bases lay between the germline ends. Germline V CDR1 and CDR2: MNHNS, SASEGT. The CDR3 sequence: CASSVSTATSNQPQHF. As DNA, the CDR3 is TGTGCCAGCAGTGTTTCTACGGCTACCAGCAATCAGCCCCAGCATTTT.

The rearrangement joins TRBV7-2 to TRBJ1-6, with D perhaps TRBD1 (5 bases). From germline, CDR1 is SGHTA and CDR2 FQGNSA. The CDR3 has 15 residues. Trimming removed 1 base at V and 7 bases at J, with 11 bases between. The CDR3 sequence: CASSLVVGRNSPLHF. The CDR3 DNA reads TGTGCCAGCAGCTTAGTTGTGGGGCGGAATTCACCCCTCCACTTT.

The V gene is TRBV4-1, the J gene TRBJ1-1; TRBD1 agrees at 9 bases. This CDR3 is 15 amino acids long. The V and J ends lost 3 bases and 6 bases, in that order; junction bases with no gene match: 8. Germline assignment: CDR1 MGHRA and CDR2 YSYEKL. The CDR3 loop is CASSQHTGGDSEAFF. DNA of the CDR3: TGCGCCAGCAGCCAGCATACAGGGGGCGACTCTGAAGCTTTCTTT.

The rearrangement joins TRBV6-5 to TRBJ2-5, with TRBD1 matching 9 bases. This CDR3 is built from 15 residues. Looked up from germline, CDR1 is MNHEY and CDR2 is SVGAGI. Trimming removed 0 bases from V and 4 bases from J; junction bases left unmatched: 3. In DNA form, the CDR3 reads TGTGCCAGCAGTTACTCCGGGACAGGGCTAGAGACCCAGTACTTC. This encodes CASSYSGTGLETQYF.

At least ten counts were recorded for this clonotype. The gene calls are TRBV7-2 and TRBJ1-2; D unresolved. The CDR3 has 14 amino acids. Trimming stripped 3 bases from V and 2 bases from J, with 10 bases between. Germline CDR1 SGHTA, CDR2 FQGNSA. In nucleotides, the CDR3 is TGTGCCAGCAGCTTTGGACGGGAGAACTATGGCTACACCTTC. It specifies CASSFGRENYGYTF.